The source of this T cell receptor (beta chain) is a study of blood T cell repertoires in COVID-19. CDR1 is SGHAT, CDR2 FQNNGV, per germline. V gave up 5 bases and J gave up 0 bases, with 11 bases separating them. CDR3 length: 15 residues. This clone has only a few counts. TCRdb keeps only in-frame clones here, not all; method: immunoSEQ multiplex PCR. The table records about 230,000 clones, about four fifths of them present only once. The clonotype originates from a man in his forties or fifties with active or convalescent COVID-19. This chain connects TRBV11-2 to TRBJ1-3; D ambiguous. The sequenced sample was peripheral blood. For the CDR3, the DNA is TGTGCCAGCAGCATTGGTCGGAGCTCTGGAAACACCATATATTTT. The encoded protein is CASSIGRSSGNTIYF.